This TCR beta chain was recorded in a study of T cells of healthy individuals. TCRdb reanalysed the 5' RACE reads using MiXCR and keeps one entry per CDR3 protein. The repertoire holds some 39,000 distinct CDR3 sequences, with roughly 4.3% as singletons. In its sample, this clonotype ranks as medium-sized. The sequence derives from a human donor in good health.

Here the CDR3 reads CSASRQAATSEQYF. CDR3 sequence (DNA): TGCAGTGCTTCTCGACAGGCGGCGACCTCCGAGCAGTACTTC. This chain connects TRBV20-1 to TRBJ2-7; D may be TRBD1 (6 bases). V was cut by 5 bases and J by 6 bases, with 20 bases left in between. The CDR3 runs to 14 residues. Germline V gives CDR1 DFQATT, CDR2 SNEGSKA (reference sequence).